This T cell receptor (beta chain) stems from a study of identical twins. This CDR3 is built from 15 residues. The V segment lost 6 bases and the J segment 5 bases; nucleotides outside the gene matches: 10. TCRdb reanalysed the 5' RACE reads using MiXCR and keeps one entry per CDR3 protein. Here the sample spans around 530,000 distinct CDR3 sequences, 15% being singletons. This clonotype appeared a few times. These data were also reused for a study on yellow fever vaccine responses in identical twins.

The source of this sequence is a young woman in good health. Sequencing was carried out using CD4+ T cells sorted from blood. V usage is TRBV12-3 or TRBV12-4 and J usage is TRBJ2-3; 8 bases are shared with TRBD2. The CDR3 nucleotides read TGTGCCAGCAGCCCCGGACTAGCTTCTGGAGATACGCAGTATTTT. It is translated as CASSPGLASGDTQYF.